The TCR beta chain under discussion was sequenced for a study of T-cell reconstitution after alpha-beta-depleted transplantation in children. Unique molecular identifiers were incorporated during preparation of the TCRbeta library. TCRdb used MiXCR to reprocess the PCR reads, holding one entry per CDR3 protein. The sample gives hundreds of thousands of distinct CDR3 sequences, around 13% of which show up once; 2% to 2.5% is in the top ten. The CDR3 consists of 13 residues. In germline, CDR1 is SGHAT, CDR2 FQNNGV. V was trimmed by 4 bases and J by 4 bases, leaving 9 bases between them. This clonotype was seen repeatedly, ten times or more.

The sample consisted of PBMCs, mostly from graft donor cells, taken 360 days after TCRalphabeta/CD19-depleted stem cell transplant. The genes are TRBV11-2 and TRBJ2-3, with D perhaps TRBD2 (7 bases). This clonotype was sampled from a male patient younger than 18 who had a stem cell transplant for acute myeloid leukemia, so the T cells may come from the graft donor. CDR3 sequence reads: CASSSGGPDTQYF. CDR3 bases: TGTGCCAGCAGCTCCGGGGGGCCAGATACGCAGTATTTT.